This T cell receptor beta chain comes out of a study of blood T cell repertoires in COVID-19. V shed 0 bases, J shed 4 bases, and the junction held 4 bases outside the gene matches. The CDR3 is 15 residues long. Germline CDR1 is MGHRA and CDR2 is YSYEKL. Sequencing used immunoSEQ multiplex PCR; TCRdb keeps in-frame clones, though not all of them. The table lists roughly 370,000 clones, 80% to 90% of them singletons. Either two negative PCRs, clearance, or symptom resolution qualified Cohort 3 donors as recovered. The material sequenced was PBMCs or T cells enriched from blood (not recorded which). The chain links TRBV4-1 to TRBJ2-5; 8 nucleotides align to TRBD1. This sequence originates from a woman in her forties or fifties who had recovered from COVID-19. The CDR3 region has the DNA TGCGCCAGCAGCCAAGATTCAGGGGGCCGAGAGACCCAGTACTTC. Translated: CASSQDSGGRETQYF.